The present T cell receptor (beta chain) was sequenced within a study of control samples from healthy donors and cancer patients. The data were produced by immunoSEQ multiplex PCR, yet TCRdb's version contains in-frame clones alone and is incomplete. The table has roughly 120,000 clones, about 91% seen once. Per the germline V gene, CDR1 is SGHRS and CDR2 is YFSETQ. This CDR3 contains 17 residues. V lost 0 bases, J lost 3 bases, and 6 bases stayed unmatched. This clone has just one count. The gene calls are TRBV5-1 and TRBJ1-6; 7 nucleotides agree with TRBD1. The origin of this receptor is a middle-aged man in good health. Sequencing was done on a sample of blood. In DNA, the CDR3 is TGCGCCAGCAGCTTGGAGACAGGGCAGATCTATAATTCACCCCTCCACTTT. Translating it yields CASSLETGQIYNSPLHF.